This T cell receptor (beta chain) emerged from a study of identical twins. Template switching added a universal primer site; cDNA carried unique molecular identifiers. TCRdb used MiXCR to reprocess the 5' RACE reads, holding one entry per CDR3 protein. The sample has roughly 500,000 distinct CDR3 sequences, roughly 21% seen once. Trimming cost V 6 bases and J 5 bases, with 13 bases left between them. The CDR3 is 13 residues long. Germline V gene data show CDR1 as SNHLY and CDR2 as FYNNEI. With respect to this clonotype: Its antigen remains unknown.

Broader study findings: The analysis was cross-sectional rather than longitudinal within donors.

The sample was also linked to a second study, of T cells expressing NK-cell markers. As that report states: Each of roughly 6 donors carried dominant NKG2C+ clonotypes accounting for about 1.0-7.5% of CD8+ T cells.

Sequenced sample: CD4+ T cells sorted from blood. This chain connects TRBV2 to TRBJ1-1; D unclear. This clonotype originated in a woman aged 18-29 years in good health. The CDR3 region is CASREWTWTEAFF. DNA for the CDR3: TGTGCCAGCAGGGAGTGGACTTGGACTGAAGCTTTCTTT.